Ten or more counts support the clone carrying this TCR beta chain. Its target is not known. This entry is derived from a study of T cell repertoires in cytomegalovirus infection. Study summary: From public TCR beta signatures came an indication of both CMV infection and matching HLA type. Findings and caveats of the study: Predominance within the ex vivo response was attributable to HLA-C-restricted CMV-specific TCR beta clonotypes. There were carriers of CMV plus the relevant HLA, and cumulative public TCR beta family frequency identified them.

TCRdb redid the calling of the reads with MiXCR, one entry per CDR3 protein. Of 150,000 to 200,000 distinct CDR3 sequences listed, under 25% are singletons. The clonotype originates from a human donor in good health (CMV status not recorded). Some clones in this sample may be carry-over from other donors' samples. Sequences were obtained from PBMCs.

This chain's CDR3 is CASSLNGGAVTNEQFF. The CDR3 DNA follows: TGTGCCAGCAGCTTAAACGGGGGGGCCGTAACCAATGAGCAGTTCTTC. The chain employs TRBV7-2 and TRBJ2-1; TRBD2 matches 8 bases. V was clipped by 2 bases and J by 6 bases; unmatched bases: 9. Germline loops: CDR1 SGHTA, CDR2 FQGNSA. CDR3 size: 16 residues.